The T cell receptor (beta chain) under discussion was sequenced for a study of shared clonotypes between healthy human individuals. CDR1 and CDR2 (germline): GTSNPN, SVGIG (reference sequence). V was cut by 0 bases and J by 1 base, with 6 bases left in between. The CDR3 covers 13 residues. TCRdb's copy holds only in-frame clones and misses some; the assay was immunoSEQ multiplex PCR. The top ten hold about 1.4% of the sample, which has 950,000 to 1,100,000 clones, around four fifths seen once. Points on this clone: This sample includes further DNA sequences coding for the same CDR3.

The sequencing sample was made of memory CD4+ T cells sorted from blood. Subset indicated: CD45RA-negative fraction. The sequence derives from a man aged 18-30 years in good health. J is TRBJ1-1 and V is TRBV30; D gene uncertain. CDR3 sequence: CAWSVGGNTEAFF. In DNA form, the CDR3 reads TGTGCCTGGAGTGTCGGTGGGAACACTGAAGCTTTCTTT.